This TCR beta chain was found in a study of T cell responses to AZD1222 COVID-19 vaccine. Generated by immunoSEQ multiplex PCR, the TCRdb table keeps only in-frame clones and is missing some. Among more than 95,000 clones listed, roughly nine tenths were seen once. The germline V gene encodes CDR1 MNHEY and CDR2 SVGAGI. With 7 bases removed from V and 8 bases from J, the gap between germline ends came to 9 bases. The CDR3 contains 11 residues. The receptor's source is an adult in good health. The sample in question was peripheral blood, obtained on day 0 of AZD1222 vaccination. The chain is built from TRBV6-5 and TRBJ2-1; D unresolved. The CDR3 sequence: CASTHFDEQFF. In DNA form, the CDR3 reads TGTGCCAGCACCCACTTCGATGAGCAGTTCTTC.